The clone carrying this T cell receptor beta chain was seen once. Per the germline V gene, CDR1 is LNHDA and CDR2 is SQIVND (reference sequence). V was pared by 8 bases and J by 7 bases, with 10 bases of the junction left unmatched. CDR3 length: 15 amino acids. The source of the sample is a study of blood T cell repertoires in COVID-19. For the study at large: There were acute and convalescent COVID-19 samples, and they came from the United States, Italy and Spain.

Sequencing was performed with immunoSEQ multiplex PCR; in TCRdb, only in-frame clones are kept and a portion is missing. The sample holds about 72,000 clones, 70% to 90% seen once. This sequence originates from a man aged 25 to 40 with acute or convalescent COVID-19. The chain is built from TRBV19 and TRBJ1-6; 8 bases are a match to TRBD1. The material sequenced was peripheral blood. CDR3 amino acids: CASSDRGRGNSPLHF. The CDR3, as DNA: TGTGCCAGTTCCGACAGGGGCAGGGGCAATTCACCCCTCCACTTT.